The rows below give T cell receptor beta chains drawn from one sample of a study of vaccination effects on CD4 cells after COVID-19. Their target antigens are unknown. Measured with immunoSEQ multiplex PCR; TCRdb has only the in-frame clones, and not every one. In the table there are around 81,000 clones, over 70% of which are singletons. The material sequenced was CD4+ T cells from PBMCs cultured with HCoV-OC43 spike peptides, taken after COVID-19 vaccination. Receptors were obtained from a human donor who received a COVID-19 vaccine. Each CDR3 is given with its conserved first and last residue. Fields, in order: V gene, clone size, J gene, CDR3 protein. A clone size is listed for some rows: how often the clone was seen (once, few, many), or a class if it is expanded.

TRBV4-1	NA	TRBJ1-2	CASSLAPLSYGYTF
TRBV6-2/TRBV6-3	NA	TRBJ1-4	CASSYYEKLFF
TRBV3-1/TRBV3-2	NA	TRBJ1-2	CASSHRNYGYTF
TRBV6-6	NA	TRBJ2-3	CASSYSIETTQYF
TRBV7-9	NA	TRBJ2-1	CASSRTWEQFF
TRBV27	NA	TRBJ1-5	CASRNRGQPQHF
TRBV3-1/TRBV3-2	NA	TRBJ1-6	CASSLPGVNSPLHF
TRBV4-3	once	TRBJ1-2	CASSQDPGIGYGYTF
TRBV6-6	NA	TRBJ1-5	CASKSGNQPQHF
TRBV3-1/TRBV3-2	NA	TRBJ2-5	CASSQRTASFAKETQYF
TRBV18	NA	TRBJ2-2	CASSPTNRVTGELFF
TRBV5-8	NA	TRBJ1-4	CASSLALQINEKLFF
TRBV18	NA	TRBJ2-1	CASSPGREDEQFF
TRBV11-3	NA	TRBJ2-3	CASSKRSTDTQYF
TRBV14	NA	TRBJ2-5	CASSQATDSRQETQYF
TRBV6-2/TRBV6-3	NA	TRBJ2-3	CASSHPQGGVGTQYF
TRBV19	NA	TRBJ2-1	CASSIRDRENEQFF
TRBV6-1	NA	TRBJ1-6	CASSEGVGAFNSPLHF
TRBV2	NA	TRBJ2-4	CASSVRQGAHIQYF